The present T cell receptor (beta chain) was sequenced within a study of blood T cells in healthy people across ages. Overall study findings and caveats: Diversity was estimated from one million T cells, and these estimates were considered underestimates. A strong correlation was seen between TCR beta diversity and naive T cell percentage.

Ten milliliters of peripheral blood were drawn from each donor into EDTA-treated tubes. Samples each yielded at least 5.5 micrograms of total RNA. A second PCR, run for about 6 to 12 cycles, used a sample-barcoded 5' primer plus a J-beta primer mix. One entry per CDR3 protein results from TCRdb running MiXCR on the 5' RACE reads. The table shows around 970,000 distinct CDR3 sequences, with about 53% occurring only once. As for this clonotype: What it binds is not known.

Trimming took off 2 bases at V and 7 bases at J, with 11 bases between the two ends. The CDR3 consists of 13 residues. The material sequenced was blood. J is TRBJ2-5 and V is TRBV12-3 or TRBV12-4; D is possibly TRBD1 (5 bases). This clonotype was obtained from a woman aged 55-69 years in good health. The CDR3 loop reads CASSLRTWGTQYF. The CDR3 nucleotides read TGTGCCAGCAGTTTACGGACATGGGGGACCCAGTACTTC.